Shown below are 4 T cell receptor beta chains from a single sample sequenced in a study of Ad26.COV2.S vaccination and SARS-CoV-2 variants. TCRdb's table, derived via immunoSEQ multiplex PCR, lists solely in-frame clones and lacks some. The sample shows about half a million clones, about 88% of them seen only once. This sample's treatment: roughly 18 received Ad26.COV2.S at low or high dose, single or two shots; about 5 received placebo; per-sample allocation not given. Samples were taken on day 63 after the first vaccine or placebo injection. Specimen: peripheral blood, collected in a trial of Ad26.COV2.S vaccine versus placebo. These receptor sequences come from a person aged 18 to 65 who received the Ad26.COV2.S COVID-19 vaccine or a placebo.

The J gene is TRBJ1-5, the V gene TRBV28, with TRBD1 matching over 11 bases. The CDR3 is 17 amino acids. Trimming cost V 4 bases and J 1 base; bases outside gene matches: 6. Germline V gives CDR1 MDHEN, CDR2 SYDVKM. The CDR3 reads CASSSGQGVISNQPQHF. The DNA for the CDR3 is TGTGCCAGCAGTTCGGGACAGGGGGTGATCAGCAATCAGCCCCAGCATTTT.

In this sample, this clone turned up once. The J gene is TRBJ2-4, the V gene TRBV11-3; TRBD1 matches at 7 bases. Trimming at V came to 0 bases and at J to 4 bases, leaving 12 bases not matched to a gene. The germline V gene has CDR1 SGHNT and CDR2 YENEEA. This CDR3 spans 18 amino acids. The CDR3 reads CASSLDLRRDRQKNIQYF. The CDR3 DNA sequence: TGTGCCAGCAGCTTAGATCTGCGTCGGGACAGACAGAAAAACATTCAGTACTTC.

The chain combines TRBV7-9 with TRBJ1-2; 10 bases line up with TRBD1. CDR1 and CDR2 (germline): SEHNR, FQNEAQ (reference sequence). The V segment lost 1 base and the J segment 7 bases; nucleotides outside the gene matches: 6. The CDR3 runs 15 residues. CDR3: CASSLGKTGGFGYTF. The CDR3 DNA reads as TGTGCCAGCAGCTTAGGAAAGACAGGGGGCTTTGGCTACACCTTC.

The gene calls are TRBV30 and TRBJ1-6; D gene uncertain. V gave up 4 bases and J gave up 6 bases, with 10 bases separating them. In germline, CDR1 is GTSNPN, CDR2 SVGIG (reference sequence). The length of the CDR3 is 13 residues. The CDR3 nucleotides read TGTGCCTGGACCCGGGCCCTTAATTCACCCCTCCACTTT. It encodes CAWTRALNSPLHF.